This TCR beta chain was retrieved from a study of T-cell memory formation after mild COVID-19. Across the study: For the most part, TCR clusters were specific to one donor.

This clonotype has just a few counts. Its antigen is currently unknown. 5'RACE primed at constant segments yielded TCR alpha and TCR beta cDNA libraries bearing sample barcodes and UMIs. TCRdb fed the 5' RACE reads into MiXCR, producing one record per CDR3 protein. The sample carries roughly 600,000 distinct CDR3 sequences, roughly 17% recorded once. V lost 6 bases to trimming and J lost 7 bases; unmatched junction nucleotides: 6. The CDR3 extends over 13 amino acids. The germline V gene has CDR1 DFQATT and CDR2 SNEGSKA (reference sequence). Regarding the study as a whole: Whereas later expanders leaned CD4+, clones contracting day 15 to 85 showed a balanced CD4/CD8 makeup. Contracting clones localized mainly to CM and EM when CD4+ and mainly to EMRA when CD8+.

The source of this sequence is an adult woman who had mild COVID-19 (a few samples of this study predate the infection). Cell type and time point are not known. This chain uses TRBV20-1 with TRBJ2-1; TRBD2 aligns across 10 bases. The sequenced material came from PBMCs or a T cell subset sorted from them (not recorded which). In DNA form, the CDR3 reads TGCAGTGCCCAGCGGGGGGGCCTGAATGAGCAGTTCTTC. It specifies CSAQRGGLNEQFF.